This section outlines one TCR beta chain sequence together with its context. This sample was included in a study of cytomegalovirus exposure and HLA in healthy donors. Healthy donors of bone marrow made up the group. Primers included in the PCR were 60 Vbeta and 13 Jbeta primers. Libraries were prepared by immunoSEQ multiplex PCR; TCRdb keeps only in-frame clonotypes and omits some of them. The sample has some 140,000 clones, around 85% seen once. V was trimmed by 4 bases and J by 4 bases, leaving 14 bases between them. This CDR3 comprises 14 residues. In germline, CDR1 is SGHTS, CDR2 YDEGEE. The rearrangement uses TRBV5-8 and TRBJ1-2; maybe TRBD1 (5 bases). The receptor was derived from a woman aged 50 to 60 in good health and CMV-seropositive. Source material: PBMCs. For the CDR3, the DNA is TGTGCCAGCAGCGCCCGAGACAGTTCCTATGGCTACACCTTC. It is translated as CASSARDSSYGYTF.